The source of this T cell receptor (beta chain) is a study of blood T cell repertoires in COVID-19. Study summary: Italy, Spain and the United States were the sources of the convalescent and acute COVID-19 samples. Sources were T cells, B-cell-depleted T cells, or PBMCs; the material itself was cDNA or gDNA.

Original data processing: Reference gene primer amplification yielded estimated nucleated cell counts. Measured with immunoSEQ multiplex PCR; TCRdb has only the in-frame clones, and not every one. The V and J calls and clone size come from that table; D and trimming were worked out from the DNA. The table records about 130,000 clones, just under 85% of them present only once. The CDR3 has 16 amino acids. From germline, CDR1 is SEHNR and CDR2 FQNEAQ (reference sequence). The germline V and J ends were trimmed by 1 base and 0 bases, with 13 bases remaining between them. Source material: peripheral blood. The source is a woman in her 50s with acute or convalescent COVID-19. The rearrangement uses TRBV7-9 and TRBJ2-7; possibly TRBD1 for D (5 bases). CDR3 nucleotides: TGTGCCAGCAGCTTAGAGGGCAGGGCCGGCTCCTACGAGCAGTACTTC. It specifies CASSLEGRAGSYEQYF.